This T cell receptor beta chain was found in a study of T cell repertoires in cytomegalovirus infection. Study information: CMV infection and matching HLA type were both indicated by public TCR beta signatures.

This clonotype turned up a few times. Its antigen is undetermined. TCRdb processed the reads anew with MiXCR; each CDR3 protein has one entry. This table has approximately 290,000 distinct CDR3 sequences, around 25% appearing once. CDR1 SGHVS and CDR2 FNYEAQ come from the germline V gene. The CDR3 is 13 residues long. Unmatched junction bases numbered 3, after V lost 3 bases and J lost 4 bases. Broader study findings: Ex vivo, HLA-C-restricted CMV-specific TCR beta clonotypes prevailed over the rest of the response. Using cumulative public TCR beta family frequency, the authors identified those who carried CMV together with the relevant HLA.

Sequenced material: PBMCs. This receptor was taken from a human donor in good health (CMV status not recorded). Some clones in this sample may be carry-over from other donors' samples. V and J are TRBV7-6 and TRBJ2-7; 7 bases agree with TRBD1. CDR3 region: CASSFKQGYEQYF. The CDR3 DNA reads TGTGCCAGCAGCTTCAAACAGGGGTACGAGCAGTACTTC.